The 22 T cell receptor beta chains presented below share a single source sample, sequenced in a study of T cell clonotyping in hematopoietic cell transplantation. The method was immunoSEQ multiplex PCR; TCRdb's version includes in-frame clones alone and lacks a portion of them. The table has roughly 9,300 clones, around 85% seen once. The sample in question was PBMCs, obtained 180 days after allogeneic stem cell transplant. Every receptor here comes from a human patient who had an allogeneic stem cell transplant, so the T cells may come from the graft donor. The donor label of this sample is uncertain. Some clones in this sample may be carry-over from other donors' samples.

In its sample, this clone was seen once. This chain links TRBV9 with TRBJ1-3, with a weak D call TRBD1 (5 bases). In germline, CDR1 is SGDLS, CDR2 YYNGEE. CDR3 length: 15 amino acids. V shed 4 bases and J shed 0 bases, with 11 bases lying between them. The CDR3 sequence is CASSPQEISGNTIYF. The CDR3 nucleotides are TGTGCCAGCAGCCCACAGGAGATCTCTGGAAACACCATATATTTT.

The sample holds one count of this clone. The chain recombines TRBV4-1 with TRBJ1-6, with TRBD1 matching 8 bases. Germline V gives CDR1 MGHRA, CDR2 YSYEKL. V lost 7 bases to trimming and J lost 8 bases; unmatched junction nucleotides: 7. This CDR3 comprises 14 residues. CDR3: CASNDRGYDSPLHF. In DNA, the CDR3 is TGCGCCAGCAACGACAGGGGTTACGATTCACCCCTCCACTTT.

The chain is built from TRBV4-3 and TRBJ2-3, with D possibly TRBD1 on 6 matching bases. The CDR3 length is 16 residues. The V and J ends lost 3 bases and 2 bases respectively, with 15 bases between them. Germline V CDR1 and CDR2: LGHNA, YSLEER. CDR3 sequence (DNA): TGCGCCAGCAGCCAGCGAGGCAGGGGAAACACAGATACGCAGTATTTT. This encodes CASSQRGRGNTDTQYF.

The chain combines TRBV1 with TRBJ2-3; the table assigns TRBD2, which was not confirmed against the DNA. TRBV1 is reported as a pseudogene. The CDR3 is 13 residues long. CDR3: CTSSPKTRDTQYF. Here the CDR3 DNA reads TGCACCAGCAGCCCGAAGACTAGGGATACGCAGTATTTT.

This clone was seen only once. This chain joins TRBV6-5 and TRBJ1-1, with D perhaps TRBD1 (6 bases). The germline V gene encodes CDR1 MNHEY and CDR2 SVGAGI. V gave up 5 bases and J gave up 4 bases, with 17 bases separating them. The CDR3 extends over 15 amino acids. The CDR3 DNA reads TGTGCCAGCAGTCACCAAGGGACATGGGGCACTGAAGCTTTCTTT. It specifies CASSHQGTWGTEAFF.

The chain couples TRBV28 to TRBJ2-5, with 7 bases lining up with TRBD1. Trimming removed 9 bases from V and 11 bases from J; junction bases left unmatched: 18. Germline lookup yields CDR1 MDHEN and CDR2 SYDVKM. This CDR3 contains 14 residues. The CDR3 loop reads CASSPRTGAREQYF. CDR3 nucleotides: TGTGCCAGTAGTCCCCGTACAGGGGCCCGAGAGCAGTACTTC.

The chain combines TRBV11-2 with TRBJ2-7, with D possibly being TRBD1 (6 bases). This CDR3 has 14 amino acids. From germline, CDR1 is SGHAT and CDR2 FQNNGV. The V and J ends lost 3 bases and 5 bases respectively, with 14 bases between them. CDR3 residues: CASSFGTPYNEQYF. The DNA for the CDR3 is TGTGCCAGCAGCTTCGGGACACCTTATAACGAGCAGTACTTC. Based on the CDR3 plus reference TRBV11-2 and TRBJ2-7, the full variable domain is EAGVAQSPRYKIIEKRQSVAFWCNPISGHATLYWYQQILGQGPKLLIQFQNNGVVDDSQLPKDRFSAERLKGVDSTLKIQPAKLEDSAVYLCASSFGTPYNEQYFGPGTRLTVT.

This clone showed up just once. This sequence joins TRBV19 and TRBJ1-6; TRBD1 is a possible D gene (5 bases). Between the trimmed V and J ends, which lost 4 bases and 12 bases, there was a span of 13 bases. CDR1 is LNHDA and CDR2 is SQIVND in the germline V gene (reference sequence). The CDR3 runs to 13 residues. CDR3 protein: CASSTLGRLPLHF. CDR3 coding DNA: TGTGCCAGTAGTACTCTGGGACGATTACCCCTCCACTTT.

This chain uses TRBV9 with TRBJ2-5; 9 bases match TRBD2. Germline loops: CDR1 SGDLS, CDR2 YYNGEE. CDR3 length: 16 residues. Trimming cost V 0 bases and J 5 bases; bases outside gene matches: 8. Here the CDR3 reads CASSVGAGGRGETQYF. The CDR3 region has the DNA TGTGCCAGCAGCGTAGGAGCGGGGGGCAGGGGGGAGACCCAGTACTTC.

V gene TRBV6-5 combines with J gene TRBJ2-5; tentatively, D is TRBD1 (5 bases). The J call may be wrong; the DNA end is better matched by TRBJ2-7. CDR1 and CDR2 from the germline V gene are MNHEY and SVGAGI. The CDR3 extends over 14 amino acids. The CDR3 DNA is TGTGCCAGCAGCCGACCTGACAGCTCCTACGAGCAGTACTTC. It is translated as CASSRPDSSYEQYF.

This sequence joins TRBV30 and TRBJ1-3, with no clear D. Germline V gene data show CDR1 as GTSNPN and CDR2 as SVGIG (reference sequence). The CDR3 has 14 residues. V shed 8 bases and J shed 3 bases, with 17 bases lying between them. In DNA, the CDR3 is TGTGCCGCCGAATCGAAGGGTGTTGGAAACACCATATATTTT. Translated: CAAESKGVGNTIYF.

The chain recombines TRBV9 with TRBJ2-7; no definite D call. CDR1 and CDR2 (germline): SGDLS, YYNGEE. The CDR3 covers 15 residues. The V end lost 0 bases, the J end lost 0 bases, and 10 bases lay between the germline ends. CDR3 sequence reads: CASSVGQASSYEQYF. CDR3 DNA sequence: TGTGCCAGCAGCGTAGGGCAGGCGAGCTCCTACGAGCAGTACTTC.

This clone has just one count. V is TRBV5-1 and J is TRBJ1-2; D is perhaps TRBD1 (6 bases). With 4 bases removed from V and 4 bases from J, the gap between germline ends came to 17 bases. Germline V gene lookup returns CDR1 SGHRS and CDR2 YFSETQ. This CDR3 has 15 residues. CDR3 amino acids: CASSPHREGGYGYTF. In DNA, the CDR3 is TGCGCCAGCAGCCCCCACAGGGAAGGAGGCTATGGCTACACCTTC.

This chain connects TRBV2 to TRBJ1-5; 9 bases fit TRBD1. After removal of 2 bases from V and 0 bases from J, the junction contained 8 bases not matched to a gene. Germline CDR1 and CDR2: SNHLY and FYNNEI. The CDR3 runs 18 residues. In DNA form, the CDR3 reads TGTGCCAGCAGTGAAAGTCAACAGGGGGCGGTTAGCAATCAGCCCCAGCATTTT. It codes for CASSESQQGAVSNQPQHF.

The genes are TRBV4-3 and TRBJ1-6, with D unresolved. Trimming removed 2 bases at V and 7 bases at J, with 6 bases between. The CDR3 length is 13 residues. Germline V lookup: CDR1 LGHNA, CDR2 YSLEER. The CDR3 region is CASSQIPNSPLHF. CDR3 nucleotides: TGCGCCAGCAGCCAAATCCCGAATTCACCCCTCCACTTT.

The V and J genes are TRBV7-2 and TRBJ2-1; D not certain. This CDR3 is 11 amino acids long. CDR1 and CDR2 (germline): SGHTA, FQGNSA. Trimming removed 5 bases at V and 4 bases at J, with 3 bases between. The CDR3 DNA sequence: TGTGCCAGCAGCCCTTACAATGAGCAGTTCTTC. Amino acid sequence: CASSPYNEQFF.

In this sample, this clone turned up once. The chain is built from TRBV30 and TRBJ2-5; D may be TRBD2 (5 bases). The V and J ends lost 3 bases and 4 bases respectively, with 15 bases between them. Per germline, CDR1 GTSNPN and CDR2 SVGIG (reference sequence). The CDR3 loop spans 14 amino acids. The CDR3 sequence is CAWRRDFGGETQYF. CDR3 nucleotide sequence: TGTGCCTGGAGACGGGATTTCGGAGGAGAGACCCAGTACTTC.

The V and J genes are TRBV6-6 and TRBJ1-2, with a possible D match to TRBD1 (5 bases). The CDR3 is 15 amino acids. V was shortened by 7 bases and J by 8 bases, with 23 bases between the two germline ends. Germline CDR1 and CDR2: MNHNY and SVGAGI (reference sequence). CDR3 loop: CASTKQDTLSRGYTF. CDR3 DNA: TGTGCCAGCACTAAGCAGGACACCCTAAGTAGGGGCTACACCTTC.

The chain has TRBV4-1 and TRBJ1-2; 10 bases agree with TRBD1. CDR3 length: 13 residues. Germline V gene data show CDR1 as MGHRA and CDR2 as YSYEKL. Trimming cost V 4 bases and J 8 bases; bases outside gene matches: 4. The CDR3 spells CASSPDRGRGYTF. The CDR3 nucleotides read TGCGCCAGCAGCCCAGACAGGGGGCGAGGCTACACCTTC.

The chain joins TRBV7-9 to TRBJ1-4; no clear D gene. The CDR3 consists of 16 residues. V lost 1 base, J lost 8 bases, and 17 bases lay in between. Germline assignment: CDR1 SEHNR and CDR2 FQNEAQ (reference sequence). DNA of the CDR3: TGTGCCAGCAGCTTAGGGTCCTTGGCTTTAGAGGAAAAACTGTTTTTT. Its protein product is CASSLGSLALEEKLFF.

The chain combines TRBV5-1 with TRBJ1-4, with D possibly TRBD1 on 6 matching bases. The CDR3 contains 15 residues. Germline values: CDR1 SGHRS, CDR2 YFSETQ. V lost 0 bases and J lost 1, with 7 bases in between. The CDR3 region is CASSLAQGTNEKLFF. The CDR3 nucleotides are TGCGCCAGCAGCTTGGCACAGGGAACTAATGAAAAACTGTTTTTT.

The chain links TRBV5-1 to TRBJ1-6; 8 nucleotides match TRBD1. V lost 6 bases and J lost 13; bases outside the gene matches: 12. Germline CDR1 is SGHRS and CDR2 is YFSETQ. The CDR3 loop spans 14 amino acids. The CDR3 loop is CASKTGTGELPLHF. The CDR3 nucleotides read TGCGCCAGCAAGACCGGGACAGGCGAATTGCCCCTCCACTTT.